This is a list of T cell receptor beta chains from one sample in a study of shared clonotypes between healthy human individuals. Some clones are missing from TCRdb's copy, which holds only in-frame ones; the method was immunoSEQ multiplex PCR. The sample includes around 1.1 million clones, about 80% of them seen just once. Sequenced input: memory CD4+ T cells from PBMCs. Receptors originate from a man younger than 35 in good health. Some clones in this sample may be carry-over from other donors' samples. The CDR3 runs from the conserved cysteine through the conserved F or W. The order of the fields is CDR3 length, D gene, clone size, J gene, V gene, CDR3 DNA, CDR3 protein. A D gene is named only where the DNA matches it firmly. Part of the rows lack a size; the others show once, few, many or a class for expanded clones.

14 | NA | few | TRBJ2-6 | TRBV30 | TGTGCCTGGAGAAGGGGCCCCGGGGCCAACGTCCTGACTTTC | CAWRRGPGANVLTF
14 | TRBD2 | few | TRBJ2-1 | TRBV18 | TGTGCCAGCTCACCGACTAGCGCGAGAGGTGAGCAGTTCTTC | CASSPTSARGEQFF
12 | NA | NA | TRBJ1-1 | TRBV7-9 | TGTGCCAGCATAAGTGGGGGTACTGAAGCTTTCTTT | CASISGGTEAFF
16 | TRBD2 | NA | TRBJ2-1 | TRBV27 | TGTGCCAGCAGTTCTGAAGCGGGATTAAAGCGCAATGAGCAGTTCTTC | CASSSEAGLKRNEQFF
13 | NA | few | TRBJ1-1 | TRBV29-1 | TGCAGCGTTGTACGAGGGACGGCCACTGAAGCTTTCTTT | CSVVRGTATEAFF
12 | NA | NA | TRBJ1-3 | TRBV11-2 | TGTGCCAGCAGCCACCCGCGTAACACCATATATTTT | CASSHPRNTIYF
17 | TRBD1 | once | TRBJ1-1 | TRBV28 | TGTGCCAGCAGTCTACGACAAGGGGGACAGGGGGCTCTTATCGCTTTCTTT | CASSLRQGGQGALIAFF
12 | NA | NA | TRBJ2-5 | TRBV29-1 | TGCAGCGTTGAAAAAGTTAAAGAGACCCAGTACTTC | CSVEKVKETQYF
15 | NA | NA | TRBJ2-7 | TRBV5-1 | TGCGCCAGCAGCCCCAGCGGGCCCCTTTGGGGCGAGCAGTACTTC | CASSPSGPLWGEQYF
16 | NA | NA | TRBJ1-2 | TRBV15 | TGTGCCACCAGCAGAGATAATTTGGGGTACGACTATGGCTACACCTTC | CATSRDNLGYDYGYTF
13 | NA | few | TRBJ1-5 | TRBV30 | TGTGCCTGGAGTGTGAGGCAGACTCAGCCCCAGCATTTT | CAWSVRQTQPQHF
13 | NA | NA | TRBJ2-6 | TRBV2 | TGTGCCACCCAGGGTGCCGGGGCCAACGTCCTGACTTTC | CATQGAGANVLTF
13 | NA | NA | TRBJ2-7 | TRBV14 | TGTGCCAGCAGCCAAGAGCTGGGCTACGAGCAGTACTTC | CASSQELGYEQYF
15 | NA | NA | TRBJ2-5 | TRBV16 | TGTGCCAGCAGCCAATCTAGGGGAACGTCAGAGACCCAGTACTTC | CASSQSRGTSETQYF
18 | TRBD1 | many | TRBJ2-2 | TRBV5-1 | TGCGCCAGCAGCCGGACTGACAGGGCCGGAGTTTTAACCGGGGAGCTGTTTTTT | CASSRTDRAGVLTGELFF
16 | NA | many | TRBJ2-7 | TRBV9 | TGTGCCAGCAGCGTGCAGGCCACTACTGCGGGGTCCGAGCAGTACTTC | CASSVQATTAGSEQYF
14 | TRBD1 | NA | TRBJ2-7 | TRBV18 | TGTGCCAGCTCACAGGGGGACAGAGGGCCCGAGCAGTACTTC | CASSQGDRGPEQYF
14 | TRBD1 | NA | TRBJ1-1 | TRBV5-5 | TGTGCCAGCAGCACCGACAGGGGCGGCACTGAAGCTTTCTTT | CASSTDRGGTEAFF
16 | TRBD2 | NA | TRBJ2-7 | TRBV4-2 | TGTGCCAGCAGCCAAGGTCTCGCGGGAGGCCTCGACGAGCAGTACTTC | CASSQGLAGGLDEQYF
14 | TRBD1 | NA | TRBJ2-7 | TRBV9 | TGTGCCAGCAGCTCACAGGGGACGAGCTACGAGCAGTACTTC | CASSSQGTSYEQYF
16 | NA | NA | TRBJ2-4 | TRBV13 | TGTGCCAGCAGCCCTCCCAGAGACAGCCGAAAAAACATTCAGTACTTC | CASSPPRDSRKNIQYF
17 | NA | NA | TRBJ2-4 | TRBV5-1 | TGCGCCAGCAGCCCCCTCGGGCAGGGTTCTGCGCGAAACATTCAGTACTTC | CASSPLGQGSARNIQYF
16 | TRBD2 | NA | TRBJ2-7 | TRBV2 | TGTGCCAGCAGGGGGGGGCTAGCGGGTTTCTCCTACGAGCAGTACTTC | CASRGGLAGFSYEQYF
15 | TRBD1 | NA | TRBJ2-3 | TRBV28 | TGTGCCACCAGGGGCTCCGGGACAGGCACAGATACGCAGTATTTT | CATRGSGTGTDTQYF
14 | NA | NA | TRBJ2-7 | TRBV7-2 | TGTGCCAGCAGCTTAGGAAGGGGGTCCTACGAGCAGTACTTC | CASSLGRGSYEQYF
18 | TRBD1 | few | TRBJ2-2 | TRBV11-2 | TGTGCCAGCAGCTTACGGCACCCCGGGACAGGGAGGACCGGGGAGCTGTTTTTT | CASSLRHPGTGRTGELFF
15 | NA | NA | TRBJ2-5 | TRBV19 | TGTGCCAGTAGCCTGACTAGGGATATTGGGGAGACCCAGTACTTC | CASSLTRDIGETQYF